The 4 T cell receptor beta chains below come from one sample, sequenced in a study of tumor-infiltrating lymphocytes in localized non-small cell lung cancer. Sequencing was performed with immunoSEQ multiplex PCR; in TCRdb, only in-frame clones are kept and a portion is missing. The sample includes 12,000 or so clones, about 72% of them seen just once. The specimen was uninvolved lung tissue not adjacent to the tumor. These receptors all come from a human donor with non-small cell lung cancer.

The V call is TRBV27, the J call TRBJ1-5; a possible D gene is TRBD1 (6 bases). Germline CDR1 reads MNHEY; CDR2 reads SMNVEV (reference sequence). The CDR3 length is 16 residues. Trimming cost V 6 bases and J 0 bases, with 15 bases left between them. The CDR3 region has the DNA TGTGCCAGCAGCCCCAGGGGTCCATATAGCAATCAGCCCCAGCATTTT. Translating gives CASSPRGPYSNQPQHF.

The rearrangement joins TRBV19 to TRBJ2-1, with D possibly TRBD1 on 5 matching bases. This CDR3 comprises 15 residues. Germline V gene data show CDR1 as LNHDA and CDR2 as SQIVND (reference sequence). V was clipped by 1 base and J by 2 bases, with 9 bases between them. The CDR3 coding sequence is TGTGCCAGTAGTATAGGGCTAGGGGCCTACAATGAGCAGTTCTTC. Its translation is CASSIGLGAYNEQFF.

This chain links TRBV19 with TRBJ1-1; D gene unclear. V was cut by 3 bases and J by 1 base, with 6 bases left in between. Germline CDR1 is LNHDA and CDR2 is SQIVND (reference sequence). The CDR3 has 13 residues. CDR3 nucleotides: TGTGCCAGTAGTATGCTCGGGAACACTGAAGCTTTCTTT. This translates into CASSMLGNTEAFF.

V usage is TRBV6-1 and J usage is TRBJ1-5, with D maybe TRBD1 (6 bases). The CDR3 loop spans 14 amino acids. V was cut by 7 bases and J by 6 bases, with 16 bases left in between. Germline V gene sequence: CDR1 MNHNS, CDR2 SASEGT. The CDR3 loop reads CASTGPGVGQPQHF. The CDR3 DNA reads TGTGCCAGCACCGGGCCAGGGGTTGGTCAGCCCCAGCATTTT.